Reported below is one T cell receptor beta chain. This clone has only one observation. Its recognized antigen is unknown. Qualities for individual bases were not recorded, and no much larger clone is one base off. The source of the sample is a study of cytomegalovirus exposure and HLA in healthy donors (dated by TCRdb to 2017 to 2019). Regarding the research as a whole: In an earlier analysis of 550 to 750 of the donors, 250 to 350 Gb of sequence data and roughly 100 million unique TCR beta sequences from roughly 200 million T cells were reported. To decide whether each TCR beta V gene segment behaved as functional or pseudogenic, an earlier analysis of approximately 620 of the donors relied on high-throughput TCR beta sequencing. Rather than using new phenotypic data, the later analysis identified candidate immune exposures from TCR beta sequences and from how often those sequences occurred across donors. Besides the first cohort of 666 subjects, a separate validation cohort made up of 90 to 150 different subjects was used. A later genetic analysis took genome-wide SNP genotypes for about three fifths of the 666 donors and used that subset as a discovery cohort. Every discovery cohort repertoire had been produced on one sequencing platform. Across approximately 400 genotyped donors of the cohort, an average of approximately 240,000 unique TCR beta nucleotide sequences per donor were sequenced, and 15% to 20% of those sequences were non-productive. Because of strong linkage in the cohort, roughly five DR-DQ haplotypes were treated as single units for association and clustering. Both class I and class II loci were covered by HLA typing, at four-digit resolution. The aim of the study was to test whether cataloging public T cell receptors could identify signatures of past pathogen exposure. The number of typed donors differed by locus: roughly 620-630 for A, B, C, DRB1 and DQB1; 500 to 550 for DQA1; fewer than 610 for DPA1; and roughly 490 for DPB1. To predict cytomegalovirus infection status, the study combined high-throughput TCR immunosequencing, statistical association of individual TCRs with disease status, and machine learning. A later analysis re-analyzed previously published TCR beta repertoires from 666 donors and added high-resolution HLA genotyping to study TCR occurrence patterns. Among the roughly 430 genotyped donors, approximately 76% belonged to the genetic ancestry cluster associated with self-reported Caucasian donors. Donor age, sex, ethnicity and CMV serostatus were compiled alongside the repertoire data. Around 300 gigabases of sequencing data and 80 million or so unique TCR sequences were included in an early release covering about 700 HLA-typed donors. The study used immunosequencing to profile the T cell repertoires of several hundred subjects and linked those repertoires to cytomegalovirus serostatus. Results and caveats for the whole study, not just this receptor: The 87-base-pair reads could not distinguish some IMGT-functional V segments, including TRBV6-2 and TRBV6-3, so those segments were excluded. When HLA alleles, especially DR and DQ, strongly co-occurred, TCR associations were difficult to assign to individual alleles. The cohort was sequenced for TCR beta chains only, and without alpha or paired-chain data the features that could be detected were limited. According to a later analysis, parvovirus B19, influenza, CMV and Epstein-Barr virus appeared linked to several top co-occurrence clusters. It was suggested by the authors that the approach could potentially be generalized to other disease states and immunological phenotypes. In a later analysis, HLA-associated TCR beta chains showed more clonal expansion and lower generation probabilities than non-associated chains that were equally common. A later analysis found that most CMV-associated TCR beta chains appeared HLA-restricted, with HLA associations seemingly driven largely by CMV exposure. The presence/absence analyses assumed that sequencing depth was roughly uniform across donors, and that assumption may not be true. The earlier analysis of 587 of the donors excluded fewer than 20 rarely observed V segments, including chromosome 9 orphons, because counts were too low. A few of the identified cytomegalovirus-associated TCR beta chains were confirmed in vitro to be specific for cytomegalovirus antigens. A further reported finding was that TCR beta sequences accurately predicted the HLA-A and HLA-B alleles for most subjects in the first cohort. A later analysis associated about 18,000 TCR beta sequences with specific HLA alleles at a false discovery rate of 0.05. The classifier was reported to diagnose cytomegalovirus status with high specificity and sensitivity in both the original cohort and the validation cohort. In an earlier analysis of fewer than 700 of the donors, most TCR beta V segments appeared in productive rearrangements about 87% or about 30% of the time, broadly matching IMGT annotations. V-gene and J-gene trimming of TCR beta chains was associated with a missense DCLRE1C variant in a later genetic analysis, and the association was replicated in an independent cohort. Linkage disequilibrium might explain the correlated functional status among segregating V segments, but an unknown experimental factor could not be excluded. Compared with the approximately 670-donor mean, donors in an Asian-associated ancestry cluster had fewer N-insertions in productive TCRs, according to a later genetic analysis. Most TCR sequences were seen in very few donors, while some public TCRs were found in many individuals. According to a later analysis, TCR association rates differed among HLA loci, with DRB1 alleles showing the most associated TCRs and HLA-C alleles showing the fewest. The only immune exposure information available for the cohort was CMV serostatus. In the study, approximately 150 TCR beta chains were listed as associated with cytomegalovirus. Because some donors lacked HLA typing at each locus, the association tests relied only on the typed subset. A cluster of highly shared sequence variants was judged likely to be a technical artifact of the sequencing pipeline.

The cohort comprised 710 or so healthy bone marrow donors. All cohort members were sampled while nominally healthy, although unrecorded immune exposures were likely present. The donor was CMV seropositive and was included in the group of 270 or so seropositive cohort members. Each donor provided a peripheral blood sample, and peripheral blood mononuclear cells were used for TCR beta sequencing. The Qiagen DNeasy Blood Extraction Kit was used to extract genomic DNA from the blood cell samples. The CDR3, from cysteine to phenylalanine, totals 16 residues. Kept here is only the CDR3 DNA, which spans 48 bases and is read in frame from base 1. The junction shows trimming of 2 bases on V and 7 bases on J, and the gene matches do not reach 10 bases of it. Reading the germline V gene (reference sequence) gives CDR1 MNHEY and CDR2 SMNVEV. Library preparation employed the immunoSEQ multiplex PCR assay. The multiplex PCR relied on a mix of 60 forward primers for TCR Vbeta segments and 13 reverse primers for TCR Jbeta segments. Amplification of the CDR3 region of rearranged TCR beta genes was performed with a multiplex PCR assay on genomic DNA. Amplified TCR beta libraries were sequenced as 87-base-pair reads on the Illumina HiSeq System. The study's own analysis went as follows. A later analysis tallied about 77 million unique TCR beta chains across the 660 or so repertoires, and approximately 12 million of those chains were shared by two or more donors. A nearest-neighbor algorithm error-corrected the raw reads and collapsed the reads into unique sequences, merging closely related sequences to remove PCR and sequencing errors. CDR3 sequences were aligned to IMGT reference sequences to assign V, D and J gene segments. Each retained sequence needed at least a six-nucleotide match to both a V gene segment and a J gene segment. Rearrangements were classified as productive when the CDR3 lacked stop codons and remained in frame with V and J, and all other rearrangements were classified as non-productive. CDR3 was defined by IMGT convention, running from the second conserved V-encoded cysteine to the conserved J-encoded phenylalanine. The earlier analysis of about 610 of the donors excluded sequences that lacked an unambiguous match to a single V gene segment. An earlier analysis of 587 of the donors classified V segments as functional when productive rearrangements were above 56.7% and as segregating when the standard deviation between donors was above 5%. A statistical classification framework was developed to diagnose cytomegalovirus status using the catalog of TCR beta chain sequences. A later analysis assigned V and J genes by comparing TCR nucleotide sequences with IMGT/GENE-DB human TR gene sequences. Using the TCRdist pipeline, a later analysis assigned CDR3 sequences along with most-parsimonious VDJ recombination scenarios. In a later analysis, each TCR beta chain was defined by its CDR3 amino acid sequence together with its V-gene family, and reads lacking a unique V-gene family were excluded. In a later analysis, 500 to 700 highly shared, low-generation-probability nucleotide sequences were removed to address suspected cross-contamination and a sequencing artifact. For each public chain, a later analysis derived a clonal expansion index from normalized ranks of inferred template counts within each repertoire. In a later analysis, generation probabilities were computed using a VDJ recombination model fitted to out-of-frame rearrangements, and the results were checked against IGoR. A later analysis scored TCR-TCR, TCR-HLA and TCR-CMV co-occurrence with hypergeometric tests, applying a repertoire-size bias correction to TCR pairs. A later analysis estimated false discovery rates by permuting HLA or CMV assignments 20 times. In a later analysis, co-occurring TCRs were grouped using DBSCAN, with TCRdist sequence similarity added in when clustering inside HLA-allele-positive subsets. Co-occurrence clustering excluded repertoires with fewer than 30,000 or more than 120,000 public chains, plus five with anomalous nucleotide sharing. TCRdb obtained this table from immuneACCESS and retained in-frame rearrangements with V and J assigned. These tables miss some clones; where compared with another copy, unresolved V genes account for less than half of the shortfall, and the remainder is unexplained. The DNA was the basis for D and trimming; V, J and clone size are from that table. The sample contains tens of thousands of clones, approximately 61% of them found a single time. Together, the top ten hold 6.5% to 7.5% of the sample.

This chain joins TRBV27 to TRBJ2-1; 8 bases in the junction line up with TRBD1. The origin of this receptor is a woman in her forties or fifties in good health and CMV-seropositive. The sample was PBMCs. The DNA reads as follows: TGTGCCAGCAGTTTAGTGCGGACAGGGAAGGAGAATGAGCAGTTCTTC. It codes for CASSLVRTGKENEQFF.